This T cell receptor (beta chain) emerged from a study of regulatory T cells in long-lasting Graves disease. General study findings and limits: When disease was persistent, TRBV28, TRBJ1-2 and TRBJ2-5 were the favored segments.

Germline values: CDR1 SNHLY, CDR2 FYNNEI. The CDR3 has 15 residues. V was clipped by 6 bases and J by 3 bases; unmatched bases: 7. This sample's time point: newly diagnosed GD, antithyroid drugs for less than 3 months. RNA from PBMCs was the source of the TCR library. A blood draw put about 9 milliliters of peripheral blood into EDTA tubes. Through Arm-PCR of CDR3 regions and iRepertoire HTBI primers, TCR beta libraries were built. TCRdb reprocessed the multiplex PCR reads via MiXCR and lists one record per CDR3 protein. The table shows approximately 230,000 distinct CDR3 sequences, with approximately 20% occurring only once. Comment on this clonotype: Its antigen is unidentified.

This material consisted of peripheral blood mononuclear cells (PBMCs), taken at new diagnosis, from a patient treated with antithyroid drugs. The TCR was taken from a female donor with Graves disease. The chain carries TRBV2 and TRBJ2-7; 11 bases agree with TRBD2. The CDR3 protein is CASSDYGTSGYEQYF. The DNA of the CDR3 is TGTGCCAGCAGCGACTACGGGACTAGCGGCTACGAGCAGTACTTC.